This T cell receptor beta chain was identified in a study of blood T cell repertoires in COVID-19 (dated by TCRdb to 2020 to 2021). A note on the overall study: The collaborator samples originated in the United States, Italy and Spain and spanned the acute and convalescent phases of COVID-19. A freely available public database, intended as a resource for researchers studying the immune response to SARS-CoV-2, is where the repertoires were released. Where HLA class I and class II types were available, the types were taken from metadata supplied by the sample provider, not from assay-based typing. The prospective study material was composed of cDNA or gDNA derived from T cells, B-cell-depleted T cells, or PBMCs. Sample metadata almost always included a de-identified subject ID, COVID-19 status, age in years and sex. The dataset comprised deeply sampled blood TCRbeta repertoires from subjects exposed to, actively infected with, or recovered from COVID-19. Samples were obtained from the ongoing ImmuneRACE study (first 160 participants) and from 1,000 to 1,500 subjects provided by 6 global collaborators. Summary of the overall study and its limitations: How much clinical and demographic metadata was included differed by source and by participant, and the metadata was provided uncurated.

Participants in the prospective study were aged about 18 to 95 years, lived in over 20 United States geographic areas, and enrolled through a virtual design. In the prospective study, cohorts were assigned on the basis of participant-reported clinical history obtained from a screening survey and a study questionnaire. Mobile phlebotomists in the prospective study collected whole blood, serum and a nasopharyngeal or oropharyngeal swab from every participant. Additional blood draws and questionnaires over an approximately two-month period could optionally be provided by prospective study participants. Prospective study blood samples were shipped either frozen or at room temperature before DNA extraction. For this clone: Its antigen is currently not known. No much larger clonotype is one base removed from it; base qualities were not supplied.

The CDR3 numbers 15 residues from cysteine through phenylalanine. Only the CDR3 part of the read is kept: 45 bases, read in frame from the first base. V loses 3 bases, J loses 4 bases, and the germline ends lie 18 bases apart. As encoded in the germline V gene (reference sequence), CDR1 is DFQATT while CDR2 is SNEGSKA. The immunoSEQ Assay, a bias-controlled multiplex PCR, was used to amplify TCRbeta CDR3 regions from genomic DNA. Concerning the study's data processing: Nucleated cell counts per sample were estimated from amplification of reference gene primers within the assay. To quantify the absolute abundance of each unique TCRbeta CDR3 rearrangement, sequence reads were collapsed and filtered. For each sample, productive Simpson clonality was calculated as the square root of Simpson's diversity index over productive rearrangements. In TCRdb, the immuneACCESS table is reduced to in-frame sequences with V and J assigned. These tables do not hold every clone; where another copy was compared, an unresolved V gene accounts for under half, and the others remain unexplained. V, J and clone size are taken as reported in that table, and D and trimming were inferred from the DNA itself. Counted in this sample were fewer than 200,000 clones; around 83% of them appeared once. The ten largest clonotypes hold 3.6% of the sample.

Recombination joined TRBV20-1 with TRBJ1-1; the D gene assignment is ambiguous. This sequence was found in a woman in her 50s in a cohort exposed to, infected with or recovered from COVID-19 (not recorded which). The source material was PBMCs or T cells enriched from blood (not recorded which). Here the CDR3 is given as CSASPMGSRGTEAFF. The base sequence is TGCAGTGCTAGTCCGATGGGCTCCCGGGGCACTGAAGCTTTCTTT.